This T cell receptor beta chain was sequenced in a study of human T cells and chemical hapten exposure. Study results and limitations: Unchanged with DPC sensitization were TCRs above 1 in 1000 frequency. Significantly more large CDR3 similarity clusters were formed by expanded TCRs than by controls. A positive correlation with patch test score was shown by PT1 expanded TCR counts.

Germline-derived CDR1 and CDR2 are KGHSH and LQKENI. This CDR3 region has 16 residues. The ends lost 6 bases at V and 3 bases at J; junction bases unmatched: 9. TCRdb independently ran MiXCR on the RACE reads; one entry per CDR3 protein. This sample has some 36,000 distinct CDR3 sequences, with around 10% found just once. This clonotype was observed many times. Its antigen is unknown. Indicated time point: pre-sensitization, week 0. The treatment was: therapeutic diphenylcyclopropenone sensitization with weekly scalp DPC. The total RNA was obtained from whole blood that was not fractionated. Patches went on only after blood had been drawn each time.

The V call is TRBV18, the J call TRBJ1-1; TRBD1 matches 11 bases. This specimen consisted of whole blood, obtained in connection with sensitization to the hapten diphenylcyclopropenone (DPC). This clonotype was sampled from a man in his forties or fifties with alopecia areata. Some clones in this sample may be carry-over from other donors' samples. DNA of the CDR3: TGTGCCAGCTCCCGCGGACAGGGGGCAAGGTACACTGAAGCTTTCTTT. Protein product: CASSRGQGARYTEAFF.